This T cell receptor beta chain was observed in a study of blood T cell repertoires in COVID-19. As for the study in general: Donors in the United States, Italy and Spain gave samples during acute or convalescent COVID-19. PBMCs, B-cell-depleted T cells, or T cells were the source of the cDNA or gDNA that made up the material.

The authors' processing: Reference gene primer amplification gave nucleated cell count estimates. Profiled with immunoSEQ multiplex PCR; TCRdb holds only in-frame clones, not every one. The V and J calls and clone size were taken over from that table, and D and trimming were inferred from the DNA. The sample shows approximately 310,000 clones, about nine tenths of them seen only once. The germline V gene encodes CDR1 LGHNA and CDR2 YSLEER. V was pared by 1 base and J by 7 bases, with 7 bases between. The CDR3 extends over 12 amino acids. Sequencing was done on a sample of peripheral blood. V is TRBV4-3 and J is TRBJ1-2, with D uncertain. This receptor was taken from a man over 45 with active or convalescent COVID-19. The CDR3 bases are TGCGCCAGCAGCCAAGTTGCGGGTGGCTACACCTTC. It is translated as CASSQVAGGYTF.